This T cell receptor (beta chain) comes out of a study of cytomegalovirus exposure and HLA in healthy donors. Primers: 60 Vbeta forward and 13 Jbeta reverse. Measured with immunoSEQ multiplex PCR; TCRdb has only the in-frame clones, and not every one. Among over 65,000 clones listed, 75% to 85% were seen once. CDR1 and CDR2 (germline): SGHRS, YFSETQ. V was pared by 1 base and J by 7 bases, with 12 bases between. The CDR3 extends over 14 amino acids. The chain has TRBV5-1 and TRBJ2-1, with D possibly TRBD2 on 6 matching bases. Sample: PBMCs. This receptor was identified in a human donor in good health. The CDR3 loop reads CASSLTSHQNEQFF. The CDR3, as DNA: TGCGCCAGCAGCTTGACTAGCCACCAAAATGAGCAGTTCTTC.